This T cell receptor (beta chain) is drawn from a study of cytomegalovirus exposure and HLA in healthy donors. Overall study: About 85 million unique TCRs from HLA-typed donors were held in an early release of data. Study-wide results and limits: In terms of immune exposure information, only CMV serostatus was available.

In regard to this clone: Its target is not known.

Samples came from healthy bone marrow donors. It was with 60 Vbeta and 13 Jbeta primers that the PCR ran. In the original workflow: Roughly 10 million shared chains were among approximately 80 million unique TCR beta chains counted in a later analysis. Generated by immunoSEQ multiplex PCR, the TCRdb table keeps only in-frame clones and is missing some. D and trimming were read from the DNA, whereas the V and J calls and clone size are those reported in that table. Of about 130,000 clones listed, 82% are singletons. This CDR3 is 16 amino acids long. Trimming removed 3 bases from V and 1 base from J; junction bases left unmatched: 4. Germline loops: CDR1 SGHAT, CDR2 FQDESV (reference sequence).

V is TRBV11-1 and J is TRBJ2-7, with TRBD1 matching 12 bases. The material sequenced was PBMCs. The TCR sequence derives from a boy between 2 and 15 years old in good health and CMV-seronegative. The CDR3 loop reads CASSFWDRGLSYEQYF. In DNA form, the CDR3 reads TGTGCCAGCAGCTTCTGGGACAGGGGGCTTTCCTACGAGCAGTACTTC.